Many counts were recorded for the clone carrying this T cell receptor (beta chain). Its antigen remains unknown. The data were obtained in a study of early T cells in non-severe SARS-CoV-2 infection. In the study overall: Sequencing of unsorted whole blood was done on bulk RNA, leaving chains unpaired.

Whole-study findings and limits: There was a bias toward anti-spike CD8 responses in VDJdb matching, which missed private and CD4 specificities.

Trimming removed 0 bases at V and 6 bases at J, with 10 bases between. Per germline, CDR1 DFQATT and CDR2 SNEGSKA (reference sequence). There are 13 residues in the CDR3. Individual cDNA molecules each received unique molecular identifiers attached to them. TCRdb re-called the 5' RACE reads with MiXCR, one entry per CDR3 protein. The sample contains tens of thousands of distinct CDR3 sequences, roughly 4.4% of which appear only once. Sequencing input: whole blood. The receptor's source is an adult who was a healthcare worker with PCR-confirmed SARS-CoV-2 infection or an uninfected control (not recorded which). The J gene is TRBJ2-3, the V gene TRBV20-1; the D gene is possibly TRBD2 (6 bases). The CDR3 coding sequence is TGCAGTGCTAGAGAACCGGCGGGGGATACGCAGTATTTT. This encodes CSAREPAGDTQYF.